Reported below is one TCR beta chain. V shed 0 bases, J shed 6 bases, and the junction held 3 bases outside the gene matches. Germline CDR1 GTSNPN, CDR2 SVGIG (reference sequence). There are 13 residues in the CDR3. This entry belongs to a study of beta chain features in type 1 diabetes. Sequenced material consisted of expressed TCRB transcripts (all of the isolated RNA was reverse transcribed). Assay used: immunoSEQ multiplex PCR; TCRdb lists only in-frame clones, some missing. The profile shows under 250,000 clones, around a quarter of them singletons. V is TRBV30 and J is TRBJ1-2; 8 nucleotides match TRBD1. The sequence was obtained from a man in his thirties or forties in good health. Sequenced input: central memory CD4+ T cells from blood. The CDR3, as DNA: TGTGCCTGGAGTGTACAGGGGGTTGATGGCTACACCTTC. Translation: CAWSVQGVDGYTF.